In its sample, the clone carrying this T cell receptor (beta chain) was seen once. Its antigen is not known. This specimen belongs to a study of T cell responses to AZD1222 COVID-19 vaccine. Study-level findings and limits: Donors in the cohort were predominantly white British and more often female, and clonal diversity was possibly underestimated. Breadth and depth of Spike-specific TCRs rose after two AZD1222 doses. Close to half of spike-specific TCRs reportedly recognize unmutated variant regions. The study identified only six AZD1222 recipients as seropositive at baseline.

Assay: immunoSEQ multiplex PCR; the TCRdb copy retains only in-frame clones and omits some. Among some 85,000 clones, 75% to 90% were seen once, and the ten largest hold roughly a quarter. Germline V CDR1 and CDR2: SNHLY, FYNNEI. CDR3 length: 15 residues. After removal of 4 bases from V and 0 bases from J, the junction contained 2 bases not matched to a gene. The receptor was isolated from an adult in good health. This chain links TRBV2 with TRBJ1-5, with 8 bases lining up with TRBD1. Sequenced material: peripheral blood, taken on day 0 of AZD1222 vaccination. The CDR3 protein is CASSGQGASNQPQHF. CDR3 nucleotides: TGTGCCAGCAGTGGGCAGGGGGCTAGCAATCAGCCCCAGCATTTT.